The 30 T cell receptor beta chains listed next were all sequenced from one sample in a study of spatial heterogeneity in lung cancer. Time point described: sample taken at primary tumor resection. TCRdb recomputed calls from the 5' RACE reads with MiXCR, one row per CDR3 protein. The repertoire consists of some 23,000 distinct CDR3 sequences, with around 8.5% occurring once and the leading ten covering around 7.7%. Study-wide results and caveats: Counts that tracked tumor mutation counts were those of expanded intratumoral alpha and beta TCRs.

Which antigens these TCRs recognize remains unknown. Here the sequenced sample was lung tumor tissue, taken at surgery. Receptor source: a male donor with early-stage non-small cell lung cancer.

This clonotype came up many times. The chain couples TRBV28 to TRBJ2-7, with TRBD2 matching over 7 bases. The CDR3 runs to 11 residues. Germline V gene data show CDR1 as MDHEN and CDR2 as SYDVKM. J lost 10 bases, V lost 6 bases, and 6 bases had no gene match. Written as DNA, the CDR3 is TGTGCCAGCAGGGAGAGGGACTATCAGTACTTC. This sequence encodes CASRERDYQYF.

Ten or more counts support this clonotype. The V gene is TRBV20-1, the J gene TRBJ2-7; 8 nucleotides align to TRBD1. The CDR3 runs to 15 residues. CDR1 is DFQATT, CDR2 SNEGSKA, per germline (reference sequence). V lost 0 bases and J lost 2; bases outside the gene matches: 6. The CDR3 spells CSAREGMDRAYEQYF. CDR3 nucleotide sequence: TGCAGTGCTAGAGAAGGGATGGACAGGGCCTACGAGCAGTACTTC.

V gene TRBV13 combines with J gene TRBJ1-3; D not resolved. In germline, CDR1 is PRHDT, CDR2 FYEKMQ (reference sequence). The CDR3 extends over 18 amino acids. The V end was cut by 3 bases, the J end by 0 bases, with 18 bases between. CDR3 coding DNA: TGTGCCAGCAGCTTTGTAGGAGGGCAATTCGACTCTGGAAACACCATATATTTT. Translating gives CASSFVGGQFDSGNTIYF.

At least ten counts were recorded for this clonotype. The chain uses TRBV7-3 and TRBJ1-5; D is undetermined. Germline CDR1 reads SGHTA; CDR2 reads FQGTGA. V lost 1 base and J 7 bases, leaving 8 bases between the germline ends. CDR3 length: 13 residues. DNA for the CDR3: TGTGCCAGCAGCTTAAGGGCAGGACAGCCCCAGCATTTT. It specifies CASSLRAGQPQHF.

In its sample, this clonotype was seen many times. The rearrangement links TRBV6-2 or TRBV6-3 to TRBJ2-5; D might be TRBD2 (6 bases). This CDR3 contains 15 residues. The V and J ends lost 2 bases and 2 bases respectively, with 12 bases between them. CDR1 is MNHEY, CDR2 SVGEGT, per germline. CDR3 DNA sequence: TGTGCCAGCAGTTACGGACCTGCGGGGCAAGAGACCCAGTACTTC. Translating gives CASSYGPAGQETQYF.

At least ten counts were recorded for this clonotype. The rearrangement uses TRBV10-3 and TRBJ2-7; TRBD1 matches 10 bases. The CDR3 is 16 residues long. V shed 2 bases and J 4 bases; nucleotides not matched to a gene: 8. The germline gives CDR1 ENHRY, CDR2 SYGVKD. The CDR3 DNA reads TGTGCCATCAGTGAGCCGGGACAGGGGAAAGGTTACGAGCAGTACTTC. Translation: CAISEPGQGKGYEQYF.

This clonotype was detected ten times or more. The chain employs TRBV11-2 and TRBJ2-1; TRBD2 matches 8 bases. Germline V lookup: CDR1 SGHAT, CDR2 FQNNGV. Trimming at V came to 10 bases and at J to 4 bases, leaving 6 bases not matched to a gene. The CDR3 consists of 13 residues. As DNA, the CDR3 is TGTGCCACTTCTAGCGGGCCTTACAATGAGCAGTTCTTC. This gives the protein CATSSGPYNEQFF. Full variable domain (missing parts from reference TRBV11-2 and TRBJ2-1): EAGVAQSPRYKIIEKRQSVAFWCNPISGHATLYWYQQILGQGPKLLIQFQNNGVVDDSQLPKDRFSAERLKGVDSTLKIQPAKLEDSAVYLCATSSGPYNEQFFGPGTRLTVL.

The chain is built from TRBV18 and TRBJ2-5; 8 bases fit TRBD2. The CDR3 loop spans 16 amino acids. Germline-derived CDR1 and CDR2 are KGHSH and LQKENI. The J segment lost 2 bases and the V segment lost 1 base, leaving 6 bases of the junction unmatched. This CDR3 is CASSPLAGLVQETQYF. CDR3 coding DNA: TGTGCCAGCTCACCACTGGCGGGACTAGTACAAGAGACCCAGTACTTC.

Many counts were recorded for this clonotype. One end of the junction fails to match germline, which may point to a read error. The chain is built from TRBV28 and TRBJ2-1; TRBD2 matches 12 bases. In germline, CDR1 is MDHEN, CDR2 SYDVKM. The CDR3 contains 19 residues. The DNA for the CDR3 is TGTGCCAGCAGTCCCCCGGGACTAGCGGGTGCCATTCCGCCCCCACCACCCGGCTTC. Its protein product is CASSPPGLAGAIPPPPPGF. The entire variable domain, with the rest obtained from reference TRBV28 and TRBJ2-1, is as follows: DVKVTQSSRYLVKRTGEKVFLECVQDMDHENMFWYRQDPGLGLRLIYFSYDVKMKEKGDIPEGYSVSREKKERFSLILESASTNQTSMYLCASSPPGLAGAIPPPPPGFGPGTRLTVL.

This clonotype was counted ten times or more. The CDR3 region is CSVLSLDTQYF. The CDR3 DNA sequence: TGCAGCGTTCTATCGCTAGATACGCAGTATTTT. The V gene is TRBV29-1, the J gene TRBJ2-3; D unresolved. From germline, CDR1 is SQVTM and CDR2 ANQGSEA. This CDR3 contains 11 residues. V was cut by 5 bases and J by 5 bases, with 8 bases left in between.

There are many counts of this clonotype. The V call is TRBV7-9, the J call TRBJ2-2; D unresolved. The CDR3 spans 14 residues. Trimming shortened V by 5 bases and J by 2 bases, and 9 bases separated the two germline ends. From germline, CDR1 is SEHNR and CDR2 FQNEAQ (reference sequence). CDR3 in DNA: TGTGCCAGCAGCCCCCCACCAAACACCGGGGAGCTGTTTTTT. Its translation is CASSPPPNTGELFF.

There are a few counts of this clonotype. The chain has TRBV19 and TRBJ2-2, with D perhaps assigned TRBD1 or TRBD2 (5 bases each). The V gene lost 3 bases and the J gene lost 5 bases, with 16 bases spanning the gap. Germline loops: CDR1 LNHDA, CDR2 SQIVND (reference sequence). The CDR3 consists of 16 residues. CDR3 amino acids: CASSIGSGTFTGELFF. The DNA of the CDR3 is TGTGCCAGTAGTATTGGCTCCGGGACGTTTACCGGGGAGCTGTTTTTT.

This clonotype is medium-sized within its sample. The chain has TRBV20-1 and TRBJ2-7; 10 bases match TRBD1. There are 12 residues in the CDR3. Germline V gene sequence: CDR1 DFQATT, CDR2 SNEGSKA (reference sequence). The CDR3 sequence: CRGDRGAYEQYF. The CDR3, as DNA: TGCAGGGGGGACAGGGGAGCCTACGAGCAGTACTTC.

The chain uses TRBV12-3 or TRBV12-4 and TRBJ1-3; TRBD1 matches at 8 bases. This CDR3 is 14 amino acids long. Trimming removed 6 bases from V and 4 bases from J; junction bases left unmatched: 5. The CDR3, as DNA: TGTGCCAGCAGAGGACAGGGTGGGGGAAACACCATATATTTT. As protein: CASRGQGGGNTIYF.

This clonotype was seen many times. The chain has TRBV4-3 and TRBJ2-7; TRBD2 might be the D (6 bases). This CDR3 is built from 13 residues. V was trimmed by 4 bases and J by 2 bases, leaving 9 bases between them. The germline CDR1 and CDR2 sequences are LGHNA and YSLEER. In DNA, the CDR3 is TGCGCCAGCAGCCCGGGGGTCACCTACGAGCAGTACTTC. It yields the protein CASSPGVTYEQYF.

This clonotype was recorded at least ten times. CDR3 DNA sequence: TGCAGCGTCTTAGGCGGGAGGCGGACGGGCACAGATACGCAGTATTTT. Protein sequence: CSVLGGRRTGTDTQYF. The J gene is TRBJ2-3, the V gene TRBV29-1; 8 bases are a match to TRBD2. This CDR3 is 16 amino acids long. J lost 1 base, V lost 6 bases, and 12 bases had no gene match. CDR1 is SQVTM and CDR2 is ANQGSEA in the germline V gene.

This clonotype was seen more than once but under ten times. This chain joins TRBV20-1 and TRBJ1-2, with a weak D call TRBD1 (5 bases). Trimming shortened V by 3 bases and J by 4 bases, and 12 bases separated the two germline ends. The CDR3 runs 13 residues. Per germline, CDR1 DFQATT and CDR2 SNEGSKA (reference sequence). The CDR3 spells CSASSGEGYGYTF. CDR3 bases: TGCAGTGCTAGCTCGGGGGAAGGCTATGGCTACACCTTC.

The V call is TRBV19, the J call TRBJ2-3; D gene ambiguous. The CDR3 covers 12 residues. V was pared by 4 bases and J by 6 bases, with 8 bases between. Germline values: CDR1 LNHDA, CDR2 SQIVND (reference sequence). The CDR3 sequence is CASSTPGDTQYF. In DNA, the CDR3 is TGTGCCAGTAGTACCCCCGGCGATACGCAGTATTTT.

Ten or more counts support this clonotype. The V call is TRBV13, the J call TRBJ2-7; weak D call: TRBD2 (6 bases). The CDR3 covers 14 residues. Trimming pared 2 bases from V and 0 bases from J, leaving 8 bases between. The germline V gene has CDR1 PRHDT and CDR2 FYEKMQ (reference sequence). The CDR3 DNA is TGTGCCAGCAGCTTATGGGGGGACTCCTACGAGCAGTACTTC. Protein product: CASSLWGDSYEQYF.

The CDR3 loop is CASSLLPGALYEQYF. The CDR3 nucleotides read TGTGCCAGCAGCCTTCTCCCGGGAGCGCTCTACGAGCAGTACTTC. This chain joins TRBV14 and TRBJ2-7; possibly TRBD2 for D (6 bases). Trimming cost V 4 bases and J 3 bases, with 16 bases left between them. There are 15 residues in the CDR3. Germline V gene data show CDR1 as SGHDN and CDR2 as FVKESK.

This clonotype was recorded at least ten times. This rearrangement joins TRBV21-1 to TRBJ2-3; the table's D gene call, TRBD1, was not cross checked with the DNA. TRBV21-1 is a known pseudogene. The CDR3 runs to 16 residues. CDR3 nucleotide sequence: TGTGCCAGCAGCAAAGGAGGGGAAAGAAGCACAGATACGCAGTATTTT. It specifies CASSKGGERSTDTQYF.

This clonotype showed up just a few times. The genes are TRBV18 and TRBJ2-3; TRBD1 agrees at 9 bases. Germline V gene sequence: CDR1 KGHSH, CDR2 LQKENI. Unmatched junction bases numbered 5, after V lost 0 bases and J lost 1 base. The CDR3 is 17 amino acids. This CDR3 reads CASSPPQGQGGTDTQYF. The DNA of the CDR3 is TGTGCCAGCTCACCACCTCAGGGACAGGGAGGCACAGATACGCAGTATTTT.

This chain uses TRBV19 with TRBJ1-3; weak D call: TRBD1 (5 bases). Germline assignment: CDR1 LNHDA and CDR2 SQIVND (reference sequence). The CDR3 is 14 amino acids. Trimming removed 2 bases from V and 7 bases from J, with 12 bases in between. As DNA, the CDR3 is TGTGCCAGTAGTATATCCCAGGAGGGGAACACCATATATTTT. Protein sequence: CASSISQEGNTIYF.

This clonotype has ten or more counts. This sequence joins TRBV20-1 and TRBJ2-7; tentative D call: TRBD2 (6 bases). The CDR3 is 14 amino acids. Germline CDR1 DFQATT, CDR2 SNEGSKA (reference sequence). The V end was cut by 5 bases, the J end by 0 bases, with 14 bases between. CDR3 nucleotide sequence: TGCAGTGCTCCCCTGGCGGGGAGCTCCTACGAGCAGTACTTC. Protein: CSAPLAGSSYEQYF.

This clonotype was detected ten times or more. V is TRBV9 and J is TRBJ1-1; D uncertain. Trimming took 4 bases from V and 0 from J, leaving 16 bases between them. Germline CDR1 reads SGDLS; CDR2 reads YYNGEE. The CDR3 is made up of 16 amino acids. CDR3: CASSPSASFMNTEAFF. CDR3 DNA: TGTGCCAGCAGCCCTAGTGCCAGTTTCATGAACACTGAAGCTTTCTTT.

This clonotype was observed many times. This chain links TRBV19 with TRBJ2-7; tentatively, D is TRBD1 (6 bases). The V gene lost 11 bases and the J gene lost 4 bases, with 18 bases spanning the gap. CDR1 LNHDA and CDR2 SQIVND come from the germline V gene (reference sequence). The CDR3 extends over 13 amino acids. CDR3 region: CAHVAQGKYEQYF. For the CDR3, the DNA is TGTGCCCATGTAGCACAGGGAAAATACGAGCAGTACTTC.

This clonotype was seen ten or more times. The J gene is TRBJ2-5, the V gene TRBV5-1, with D uncertain. Trimming shortened V by 0 bases and J by 3 bases, and 6 bases separated the two germline ends. Looked up from germline, CDR1 is SGHRS and CDR2 is YFSETQ. The CDR3 loop spans 13 amino acids. The CDR3 reads CASSLEVKETQYF. The CDR3 DNA reads as TGCGCCAGCAGCTTGGAGGTAAAAGAGACCCAGTACTTC.

This clonotype has ten or more counts. The CDR3, as DNA: TGTGCCAGCAGTTACACCCTGGGACCGAACACTGAAGCTTTCTTT. This codes for CASSYTLGPNTEAFF. V usage is TRBV6-2 or TRBV6-3 and J usage is TRBJ1-1, with D tentatively TRBD1 (5 bases). The CDR3 has 15 residues. V was shortened by 2 bases and J by 1 base, with 11 bases between the two germline ends. Germline-derived CDR1 and CDR2 are MNHEY and SVGEGT.

This clonotype was seen ten or more times. The chain is built from TRBV28 and TRBJ2-1; TRBD1 might be the D (5 bases). The CDR3 has 14 residues. V was shortened by 7 bases and J by 5 bases, with 15 bases between the two germline ends. In germline, CDR1 is MDHEN, CDR2 SYDVKM. CDR3 in amino acids: CASTPGQLHNEQFF. DNA for the CDR3: TGTGCCAGCACCCCTGGACAACTTCACAATGAGCAGTTCTTC.

This clonotype showed up many times. The chain has TRBV19 and TRBJ1-1, with D possibly matching TRBD1 (5 bases). V was trimmed by 3 bases and J by 4 bases, leaving 15 bases between them. The CDR3 runs to 15 residues. The germline gives CDR1 LNHDA, CDR2 SQIVND (reference sequence). The CDR3 DNA reads TGTGCCAGTAGTATTTTCGGGGCTGGGAGCACTGAAGCTTTCTTT. The encoded protein is CASSIFGAGSTEAFF.